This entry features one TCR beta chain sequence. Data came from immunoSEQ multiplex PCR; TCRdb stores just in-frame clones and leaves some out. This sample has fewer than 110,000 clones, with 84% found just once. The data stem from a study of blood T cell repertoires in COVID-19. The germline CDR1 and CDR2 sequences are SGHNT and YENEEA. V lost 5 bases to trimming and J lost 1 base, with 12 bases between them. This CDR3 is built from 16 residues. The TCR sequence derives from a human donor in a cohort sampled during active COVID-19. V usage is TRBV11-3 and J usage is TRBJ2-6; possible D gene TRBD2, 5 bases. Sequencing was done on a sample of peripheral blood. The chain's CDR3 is CASSDRRLSGANVLTF. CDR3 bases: TGTGCCAGCAGCGACCGGAGGTTATCTGGGGCCAACGTCCTGACTTTC.